This TCR beta chain was identified in a study of blood T cell repertoires in COVID-19. In the study overall: Samples came from the United States, Italy and Spain, spanning acute and convalescent COVID-19. In each case, the material was cDNA or gDNA derived from T cells, B-cell-depleted T cells, or PBMCs.

In the original analysis: Scientists estimated how many nucleated cells there were by amplifying reference gene primers. TCRdb's copy holds only in-frame clones and misses some; the assay was immunoSEQ multiplex PCR. That table is the source of V, J and clone size, and D and trimming were worked out from the DNA. The repertoire has 60,000 to 75,000 clones, 88% of them found once; the top ten carry about 3.8%. Sequencing used peripheral blood. The TCR originated in a human donor in a cohort sampled during active COVID-19.

The DNA of the CDR3 is TGTGCCAGTAGTATACGACAGGGGAACCGAGAGCAGTACTTC. Translation: CASSIRQGNREQYF. V is TRBV19 and J is TRBJ2-7; TRBD1 matches 8 bases. CDR1 is LNHDA, CDR2 SQIVND, per germline (reference sequence). The trim removed 2 bases at V and 7 bases at J, leaving 7 bases unmatched. The CDR3 is 14 amino acids.